A single sample is the source of the 21 T cell receptor beta chains below, sequenced in a study of T cell repertoires in cytomegalovirus infection. One entry per CDR3 protein, called by TCRdb with MiXCR from the reads. The sample records about 300,000 distinct CDR3 sequences, roughly 9.3% being singletons. The sequencing input was PBMCs. The receptors derive from a human donor in good health (CMV status not recorded). Some clones in this sample may be carry-over from other donors' samples.

The rearrangement joins TRBV29-1 to TRBJ2-7; D perhaps matches TRBD2 (5 bases). The germline CDR1 and CDR2 sequences are SQVTM and ANQGSEA. The CDR3 covers 12 residues. The CDR3 DNA follows: TGCAACCCTGGGGAGTTGCGGAACGAGCAGTACTTC. This sequence encodes CNPGELRNEQYF.

A few counts support this clonotype. The chain combines TRBV6-2 or TRBV6-3 with TRBJ2-7; possible D gene TRBD1, 6 bases. Germline V gives CDR1 MNHEY, CDR2 SVGEGT. The CDR3 contains 13 residues. V lost 6 bases, J lost 6 bases, and 15 bases lay in between. The CDR3 DNA reads as TGTGCCAGCAGCCTAGGACAGCTTGGCGAGCAGTACTTC. Translating gives CASSLGQLGEQYF.

The J gene is TRBJ2-1, the V gene TRBV19, with a weak D call TRBD1 (6 bases). Trimming took 6 bases from V and 4 from J, leaving 13 bases between them. Per germline, CDR1 LNHDA and CDR2 SQIVND (reference sequence). CDR3 size: 14 residues. DNA of the CDR3: TGTGCCAGTAGAAACCATGACAGGTACAATGAGCAGTTCTTC. Translation: CASRNHDRYNEQFF. The full variable domain, its missing parts supplied by reference TRBV19 and TRBJ2-1, is DGGITQSPKYLFRKEGQNVTLSCEQNLNHDAMYWYRQDPGQGLRLIYYSQIVNDFQKGDIAEGYSVSREKKESFPLTVTSAQKNPTAFYLCASRNHDRYNEQFFGPGTRLTVL.

Ten or more counts support this clonotype. The chain carries TRBV6-5 and TRBJ1-2, with 9 bases aligning to TRBD1. V shed 5 bases and J 4 bases; nucleotides not matched to a gene: 17. The germline V gene has CDR1 MNHEY and CDR2 SVGAGI. CDR3 length: 18 amino acids. The chain's CDR3 is CASSRTKVDTGGVYGYTF. DNA for the CDR3: TGTGCCAGCAGTCGGACAAAAGTCGACACAGGGGGCGTCTATGGCTACACCTTC.

This clonotype showed up many times. The chain is built from TRBV12-3 or TRBV12-4 and TRBJ1-1; D is unresolved. The CDR3 covers 12 residues. Trimming took off 3 bases at V and 8 bases at J, with 10 bases between the two ends. CDR3 amino acids: CASSFPRLEAFF. The CDR3 nucleotides are TGTGCCAGCAGTTTCCCCCGTTTAGAAGCTTTCTTT.

This clonotype was recorded at least ten times. The chain combines TRBV7-6 with TRBJ1-5, with unresolved D. V was clipped by 4 bases and J by 4 bases, with 11 bases between them. Germline lookup yields CDR1 SGHVS and CDR2 FNYEAQ. The CDR3 has 14 residues. The CDR3 region is CASSSQSANQPQHF. The CDR3 region has the DNA TGTGCCAGCAGCTCCCAGTCGGCAAATCAGCCCCAGCATTTT. The variable domain in full, with the rest retrieved from reference TRBV7-6 and TRBJ1-5, is GAGVSQSPRYKVTKRGQDVALRCDPISGHVSLYWYRQALGQGPEFLTYFNYEAQQDKSGLPNDRFSAERPEGSISTLTIQRTEQRDSAMYRCASSSQSANQPQHFGDGTRLSIL.

This clonotype showed up many times. The V and J genes are TRBV5-1 and TRBJ2-1; no firm D call. This CDR3 comprises 14 residues. V was cut by 0 bases and J by 10 bases, with 14 bases left in between. CDR1 and CDR2 from the germline V gene are SGHRS and YFSETQ. For the CDR3, the DNA is TGCGCCAGCAGCTTGGCCCCGGGCCCCAGGGAGCAGTTCTTC. Encoded protein: CASSLAPGPREQFF.

This clonotype was observed many times. The chain employs TRBV7-8 and TRBJ1-1, with D possibly being TRBD1 (6 bases). The germline V gene has CDR1 SGHVS and CDR2 FQNEAQ. The CDR3 is made up of 17 amino acids. Between the trimmed V and J ends, which lost 0 bases and 0 bases, there was a span of 14 bases. The CDR3 loop reads CASSLAQEGGLNTEAFF. The DNA of the CDR3 is TGTGCCAGCAGCTTAGCGCAGGAAGGGGGTCTGAACACTGAAGCTTTCTTT.

This clonotype was seen ten or more times. The CDR3: CASSSSATGAGELFF. The CDR3 DNA sequence: TGTGCCAGCAGTTCGTCGGCTACTGGGGCCGGGGAGCTGTTTTTT. The rearrangement uses TRBV28 and TRBJ2-2; D unclear. CDR1 and CDR2 (germline): MDHEN, SYDVKM. The CDR3 has 15 residues. The V gene lost 4 bases and the J gene lost 6 bases, with 15 bases spanning the gap. Looking up the rest from reference TRBV28 and TRBJ2-2 gives the full variable domain: DVKVTQSSRYLVKRTGEKVFLECVQDMDHENMFWYRQDPGLGLRLIYFSYDVKMKEKGDIPEGYSVSREKKERFSLILESASTNQTSMYLCASSSSATGAGELFFGEGSRLTVL.

J is TRBJ1-4 and V is TRBV25-1, with TRBD1 as a possible D gene (6 bases). CDR3 length: 15 amino acids. From germline, CDR1 is MGHDK and CDR2 SYGVNS. V was cut by 4 bases and J by 7 bases, with 16 bases left in between. DNA for the CDR3: TGTGCCAGCAGTGCGCGACAGGCTCGGGGTGAAAAACTGTTTTTT. It translates to CASSARQARGEKLFF.

As concerns this clonotype: At one end the junction does not follow the germline gene, possibly because of a read error. The V call is TRBV29-1, the J call TRBJ2-3, with 9 bases identical to TRBD2. CDR3 length: 15 residues. From germline, CDR1 is SQVTM and CDR2 ANQGSEA. The CDR3 is CSIERGGGAFDTQYF. The CDR3 coding sequence is TGCAGCATTGAACGAGGCGGGGGGGCTTTTGATACGCAGTATTTT.

For this clonotype: This may be a read error, as it is one base from a much larger clone. The V call is TRBV20-1, the J call TRBJ2-5; D is ambiguous. The germline V and J ends were trimmed by 3 bases and 5 bases, with 19 bases remaining between them. This CDR3 comprises 15 residues. Germline V gives CDR1 DFQATT, CDR2 SNEGSKA (reference sequence). For the CDR3, the DNA is TGCAGTGCTAGTGTGGACCAACTACTTCATGAGACCCAGTACTTC. Protein sequence: CSASVDQLLHETQYF.

The genes are TRBV10-3 and TRBJ2-3, with 9 bases aligning to TRBD2. V lost 4 bases and J lost 7; bases outside the gene matches: 9. The CDR3 sequence is 15 residues long. CDR1 and CDR2 from the germline V gene are ENHRY and SYGVKD. The CDR3 DNA is TGTGCCATCAGTGTTGGCGGGGGGGCGGTGTATACGCAGTATTTT. Residues: CAISVGGGAVYTQYF.

This clonotype occurred many times. The chain is built from TRBV6-2 or TRBV6-3 and TRBJ2-7, with D unresolved. The germline CDR1 and CDR2 sequences are MNHEY and SVGEGT. The V and J ends lost 0 bases and 3 bases respectively, with 12 bases between them. This CDR3 has 15 amino acids. The CDR3 is CASSYSSPHSYEQYF. The CDR3 DNA reads as TGTGCCAGCAGTTACTCGTCACCCCACAGCTACGAGCAGTACTTC.

This clonotype showed up many times. The chain carries TRBV2 and TRBJ2-3; no definite D call. The V end lost 1 base, the J end lost 6 bases, and 5 bases lay between the germline ends. The CDR3 loop spans 12 amino acids. Looked up from germline, CDR1 is SNHLY and CDR2 is FYNNEI. In DNA form, the CDR3 reads TGTGCCAGCAGTGAAGATGAGGATACGCAGTATTTT. It encodes CASSEDEDTQYF. Full variable domain (outside the CDR3, taken from reference TRBV2 and TRBJ2-3): EPEVTQTPSHQVTQMGQEVILRCVPISNHLYFYWYRQILGQKVEFLVSFYNNEISEKSEIFDDQFSVERPDGSNFTLKIRSTKLEDSAMYFCASSEDEDTQYFGPGTRLTVL.

This clonotype turned up a few times. The gene calls are TRBV12-3 or TRBV12-4 and TRBJ2-2, with D possibly being TRBD1 (6 bases). CDR3 length equals 14 residues. The V and J ends lost 5 bases and 6 bases respectively, with 13 bases between them. CDR3 in DNA: TGTGCCAGCAGTCAGGGGCTTTCATCCGGGGAGCTGTTTTTT. Protein sequence: CASSQGLSSGELFF.

In DNA, the CDR3 is TGTGCCAGTAGTATTGTCCTCCGCGAGGGAAAACTGTTTTTT. This codes for CASSIVLREGKLFF. The chain links TRBV19 to TRBJ1-4; D unclear. CDR1 and CDR2 (germline): LNHDA, SQIVND (reference sequence). Trimming removed 3 bases at V and 10 bases at J, with 15 bases between. This CDR3 contains 14 residues.

This clonotype was picked up a small number of times. V is TRBV20-1 and J is TRBJ2-3; D is unclear. The CDR3 totals 11 residues. Germline lookup yields CDR1 DFQATT and CDR2 SNEGSKA (reference sequence). Trimming stripped 2 bases from V and 5 bases from J, with 5 bases between. In DNA, the CDR3 is TGCAGTGCTAGACGGAGAGATACGCAGTATTTT. This translates into CSARRRDTQYF.

In this sample, this clonotype turned up many times. The chain links TRBV5-1 to TRBJ2-2, with TRBD2 as a possible D gene (5 bases). V shed 4 bases and J shed 11 bases, with 12 bases lying between them. The CDR3 has 12 amino acids. Germline CDR1 reads SGHRS; CDR2 reads YFSETQ. The CDR3 sequence: CASSPGFVELFF. As DNA, the CDR3 is TGCGCCAGCAGCCCGGGGTTTGTAGAGCTGTTTTTT.

This clonotype was counted only a few times. The J gene is TRBJ2-5, the V gene TRBV29-1, with a tentative D call TRBD1 (5 bases). V shed 3 bases and J shed 5 bases, with 13 bases lying between them. Per the germline V gene, CDR1 is SQVTM and CDR2 is ANQGSEA. This CDR3 contains 13 residues. As DNA, the CDR3 is TGCAGCGTTGATGCACAGGCTGAGGAGACCCAGTACTTC. Amino acid sequence: CSVDAQAEETQYF.

This clonotype appeared many times. The rearrangement joins TRBV15 to TRBJ2-5; D gene uncertain. Germline CDR1 is LNHNV and CDR2 is YYDKDF (reference sequence). The CDR3 spans 13 residues. Trimming stripped 1 base from V and 2 bases from J, with 5 bases between. CDR3 in DNA: TGTGCCACCAGCAGAGTACAGCAAGAGACCCAGTACTTC. It specifies CATSRVQQETQYF.